Shown below are 28 T cell receptor beta chains from a single sample sequenced in a study of sequential checkpoint blockade in melanoma. Measured with immunoSEQ multiplex PCR; TCRdb has only the in-frame clones, and not every one. Of roughly 13,000 clones detected, around a fifth appear once; the ten largest clones hold over 5%. As to treatment: randomized to nivolumab then ipilimumab (arm A) or the reverse (arm B). The input for sequencing was tumor tissue (inferred from file names), taken from a patient given nivolumab and ipilimumab in sequence. The source is a human donor with melanoma.

The rearrangement uses TRBV28 and TRBJ2-3; D not certain. This CDR3 is 13 amino acids long. Per germline, CDR1 MDHEN and CDR2 SYDVKM. V was shortened by 6 bases and J by 2 bases, with 9 bases between the two germline ends. CDR3 in amino acids: CASRKDHTDTQYF. DNA for the CDR3: TGTGCCAGCAGGAAGGACCACACAGATACGCAGTATTTT.

In this sample, this clone turned up many times. CDR3 amino acids: CASSLVAYGGDEQYF. Here the CDR3 DNA reads TGTGCCAGCAGCTTAGTGGCGTACGGGGGCGACGAGCAGTACTTC. J is TRBJ2-7 and V is TRBV11-3; tentatively, D is TRBD1 or TRBD2 (6 bases each). Per germline, CDR1 SGHNT and CDR2 YENEEA. CDR3 length: 15 amino acids. V dropped 1 base and J dropped 5 bases, with 15 bases sitting between them.

This clone was picked up many times. This rearrangement joins TRBV11-3 to TRBJ1-5; possibly TRBD1 for D (6 bases). Trimming removed 1 base at V and 1 base at J, with 14 bases between. The V gene's germline CDR1 is SGHNT and CDR2 YENEEA. The CDR3 runs 17 residues. CDR3 in amino acids: CASSLGSGATSNQPQHF. The DNA for the CDR3 is TGTGCCAGCAGCTTAGGATCAGGGGCTACCAGCAATCAGCCCCAGCATTTT.

The rearrangement links TRBV6-8 to TRBJ1-1, with D possibly TRBD1 on 6 matching bases. Germline assignment: CDR1 MNHGY and CDR2 SAAAGT. V was clipped by 10 bases and J by 3 bases, with 15 bases between them. The CDR3 totals 13 residues. CDR3 DNA: TGTGCCATCAGGCCGGACAGCCACACTGAAGCTTTCTTT. Translation: CAIRPDSHTEAFF.

At least ten counts were recorded for this clone. This chain links TRBV11-3 with TRBJ2-1; maybe TRBD2 (5 bases). The V end lost 1 base, the J end lost 4 bases, and 11 bases lay between the germline ends. This CDR3 comprises 15 residues. The germline V gene encodes CDR1 SGHNT and CDR2 YENEEA. The CDR3 spells CASSLVPGEYNEQFF. The CDR3 DNA sequence: TGTGCCAGCAGCTTAGTCCCCGGGGAGTACAATGAGCAGTTCTTC.

The chain recombines TRBV9 with TRBJ1-5, with D possibly being TRBD1 (5 bases). The V end was cut by 2 bases, the J end by 4 bases, with 10 bases between. Germline CDR1 is SGDLS and CDR2 is YYNGEE. CDR3 length: 14 residues. For the CDR3, the DNA is TGTGCCAGCAGCGTGGGACGGGGGAATCAGCCCCAGCATTTT. This encodes CASSVGRGNQPQHF.

This clone appeared a few times. One end of the junction varies from germline; a read error may be responsible. This chain uses TRBV6-8 with TRBJ1-2, with D maybe TRBD1 (6 bases). Germline CDR1 is MNHGY and CDR2 is SAAAGT. The CDR3 consists of 15 residues. The CDR3 is CAISDFGTPNYGYTF. In DNA, the CDR3 is TGTGCCATCAGTGACTTCGGGACACCTAACTATGGCTACACCTTC.

The J gene is TRBJ1-3, the V gene TRBV9, with D uncertain. The CDR3 totals 13 residues. Germline V gene sequence: CDR1 SGDLS, CDR2 YYNGEE. V gave up 10 bases and J gave up 0 bases, with 11 bases separating them. This CDR3 is CAGTESSGNTIYF. In DNA, the CDR3 is TGTGCCGGAACAGAGAGCTCTGGAAACACCATATATTTT.

This rearrangement joins TRBV11-3 to TRBJ2-7; D is undetermined. Trimming pared 1 base from V and 3 bases from J, leaving 13 bases between. CDR3 size: 15 residues. Germline assignment: CDR1 SGHNT and CDR2 YENEEA. CDR3 nucleotide sequence: TGTGCCAGCAGCTTAGGGTTCACACGGAACTACGAGCAGTACTTC. As protein: CASSLGFTRNYEQYF.

This clone turned up a few times. V and J are TRBV11-3 and TRBJ2-3, with 10 positions matching TRBD1. The CDR3 is made up of 15 amino acids. The V segment lost 3 bases and the J segment 5 bases; nucleotides outside the gene matches: 5. Germline V gene sequence: CDR1 SGHNT, CDR2 YENEEA. CDR3 protein: CASSFDRGQVDTQYF. The CDR3 DNA follows: TGTGCCAGCAGCTTTGACAGGGGGCAGGTAGATACGCAGTATTTT.

The chain carries TRBV6-1 and TRBJ2-7; D gene uncertain. Trimming shortened V by 0 bases and J by 0 bases, and 9 bases separated the two germline ends. This CDR3 has 15 amino acids. The germline V gene encodes CDR1 MNHNS and CDR2 SASEGT. The CDR3 region has the DNA TGTGCCAGCAGTGAAGCGACCCTGAGCTCCTACGAGCAGTACTTC. It is translated as CASSEATLSSYEQYF.

By sample fraction, this clone is medium-sized. V is TRBV19 and J is TRBJ2-4; D gene uncertain. Trimming cost V 7 bases and J 0 bases, with 19 bases left between them. Germline V lookup: CDR1 LNHDA, CDR2 SQIVND (reference sequence). This CDR3 has 17 amino acids. The CDR3 sequence is CASTRVGATLAKNIQYF. CDR3 nucleotides: TGTGCCAGTACCCGCGTGGGCGCAACTCTAGCCAAAAACATTCAGTACTTC.

This clone was recorded a few times. The CDR3 spells CASSPDRANSPLHF. In DNA, the CDR3 is TGTGCCAGCAGCCCCGACAGGGCTAATTCACCCCTCCACTTT. The chain joins TRBV11-3 to TRBJ1-6, with 7 positions matching TRBD1. Germline V gene data show CDR1 as SGHNT and CDR2 as YENEEA. This CDR3 contains 14 residues. V shed 5 bases and J 6 bases; nucleotides not matched to a gene: 4.

V gene TRBV5-1 combines with J gene TRBJ2-2, with TRBD1 identical over 9 bases. This CDR3 has 14 residues. Germline V gives CDR1 SGHRS, CDR2 YFSETQ. The trim removed 4 bases at V and 4 bases at J, leaving 2 bases unmatched. CDR3 coding DNA: TGCGCCAGCAGCGTGACAGGGGGCACCGGGGAGCTGTTTTTT. This gives the protein CASSVTGGTGELFF.

This clone occurred a few times. Here the CDR3 reads CASSYSGQTEAFF. Written as DNA, the CDR3 is TGTGCCAGCAGTTACTCTGGACAGACTGAAGCTTTCTTT. The V gene is TRBV6-8, the J gene TRBJ1-1; possible D gene TRBD1, 6 bases. Trimming shortened V by 0 bases and J by 5 bases, and 7 bases separated the two germline ends. The germline V gene has CDR1 MNHGY and CDR2 SAAAGT. CDR3 length: 13 residues.

The CDR3 nucleotides are TGTGCCAGTAGTATCTTCTCACAGGGGGGCAATGAGCAGTTCTTC. Translated: CASSIFSQGGNEQFF. V usage is TRBV19 and J usage is TRBJ2-1, with 8 bases that match TRBD1. Germline V gene data show CDR1 as LNHDA and CDR2 as SQIVND (reference sequence). V gave up 3 bases and J gave up 6 bases; unmatched junction bases: 7. CDR3 length: 15 residues.

This clone was picked up a small number of times. This chain connects TRBV6-8 to TRBJ2-1; D not resolved. The CDR3 loop spans 14 amino acids. Germline lookup yields CDR1 MNHGY and CDR2 SAAAGT. Trimming stripped 6 bases from V and 1 base from J, with 10 bases between. The CDR3 bases are TGTGCCAGCAGACACAGACATTCCTACAATGAGCAGTTCTTC. Protein product: CASRHRHSYNEQFF.

The V call is TRBV10-2, the J call TRBJ2-7; no clear D. The germline V and J ends were trimmed by 0 bases and 3 bases, with 6 bases remaining between them. The length of the CDR3 is 13 residues. CDR1 WSHSY and CDR2 SAAADI come from the germline V gene. CDR3 coding DNA: TGCGCCAGCAGTGAGTCCAGCAGCTACGAGCAGTACTTC. It translates to CASSESSSYEQYF.

By sample share, this clone is medium-sized. V gene TRBV11-3 combines with J gene TRBJ2-5; TRBD1 agrees at 8 bases. V lost 5 bases and J lost 1; bases outside the gene matches: 9. The CDR3 spans 16 residues. The V gene's germline CDR1 is SGHNT and CDR2 YENEEA. The CDR3 coding sequence is TGTGCCAGCAGCGCCCCCGGGACAGGATCCCAAGAGACCCAGTACTTC. It is translated as CASSAPGTGSQETQYF.

The rearrangement links TRBV11-1 to TRBJ2-7; possibly TRBD1 or TRBD2 for D (5 bases each). CDR1 is SGHAT, CDR2 FQDESV, per germline (reference sequence). The CDR3 extends over 16 amino acids. Trimming left V 3 bases short and J 1 base short, with 16 bases between. In DNA form, the CDR3 reads TGTGCCAGCAGCTTGGTGGACCGGGACGGGTCCTACGAGCAGTACTTC. Its protein product is CASSLVDRDGSYEQYF.

The J gene is TRBJ2-3, the V gene TRBV9, with 8 bases matching TRBD2. Germline CDR1 SGDLS, CDR2 YYNGEE. Trimming cost V 6 bases and J 1 base; bases outside gene matches: 4. The CDR3 runs 14 residues. CDR3 sequence reads: CASNQLAGTDTQYF. The CDR3 nucleotides are TGTGCCAGCAACCAACTAGCGGGCACAGATACGCAGTATTTT.

This clone has a handful of counts. CDR3 bases: TGTGCCAGCAGCTTCCCAGGGAACACTGAAGCTTTCTTT. Its translation: CASSFPGNTEAFF. The V call is TRBV7-8, the J call TRBJ1-1; D is ambiguous. V shed 3 bases and J shed 1 base, with 6 bases lying between them. The CDR3 length is 13 residues. CDR1 SGHVS and CDR2 FQNEAQ come from the germline V gene.

The genes are TRBV19 and TRBJ1-5, with 7 bases fitting TRBD1. The CDR3 runs 19 residues. Germline trimming cut 0 bases from V and 11 bases from J; bases unmatched to any gene: 22. The V gene's germline CDR1 is LNHDA and CDR2 SQIVND (reference sequence). The CDR3 DNA follows: TGTGCCAGTAGTATAGACCGGGGACAGCCTGGTGCCGCTCAGGGTGCCCAGCATTTT. Translated: CASSIDRGQPGAAQGAQHF.

This clone has a handful of counts. This sequence joins TRBV28 and TRBJ1-4; D possibly corresponds to TRBD1 (5 bases). The germline V gene encodes CDR1 MDHEN and CDR2 SYDVKM. V was clipped by 2 bases and J by 6 bases, with 10 bases between them. This CDR3 has 14 amino acids. CDR3 bases: TGTGCCAGCAGTTTACGGGGGGAGGATGAAAAACTGTTTTTT. Its translation is CASSLRGEDEKLFF.

V and J are TRBV19 and TRBJ2-1; D is ambiguous. Between the trimmed V and J ends, which lost 5 bases and 1 base, there was a span of 3 bases. CDR3 length: 12 amino acids. Germline assignment: CDR1 LNHDA and CDR2 SQIVND (reference sequence). CDR3 DNA: TGTGCCAGTAGTTTATCCTACAATGAGCAGTTCTTC. It encodes CASSLSYNEQFF.

A few counts support this clone. The chain links TRBV30 to TRBJ1-5; 10 bases line up with TRBD1. CDR1 and CDR2 from the germline V gene are GTSNPN and SVGIG (reference sequence). This CDR3 is built from 15 residues. V lost 3 bases to trimming and J lost 4 bases; unmatched junction nucleotides: 6. The CDR3 bases are TGTGCCTGGAGCGCCCGACAGGGGGCAAATCAGCCCCAGCATTTT. This sequence encodes CAWSARQGANQPQHF. Based on the CDR3 plus reference TRBV30 and TRBJ1-5, the full variable domain is SQTIHQWPATLVQPVGSPLSLECTVEGTSNPNLYWYRQAAGRGLQLLFYSVGIGQISSEVPQNLSASRPQDRQFILSSKKLLLSDSGFYLCAWSARQGANQPQHFGDGTRLSIL.

The rearrangement joins TRBV10-2 to TRBJ1-1; TRBD1 agrees at 7 bases. In germline, CDR1 is WSHSY, CDR2 SAAADI. There are 15 residues in the CDR3. Trimming at V came to 6 bases and at J to 5 bases, leaving 12 bases not matched to a gene. As DNA, the CDR3 is TGCGCCAGCAGCCCCTGGACAGGAGGGGGAACTGAAGCTTTCTTT. Protein sequence: CASSPWTGGGTEAFF.

The genes are TRBV30 and TRBJ1-5, with D perhaps TRBD1 (6 bases). Trimming removed 1 base at V and 6 bases at J, with 13 bases between. The length of the CDR3 is 14 residues. Germline V gene lookup returns CDR1 GTSNPN and CDR2 SVGIG (reference sequence). CDR3 sequence: CAWSEGQKGQPQHF. CDR3 coding DNA: TGTGCCTGGAGTGAAGGACAGAAAGGTCAGCCCCAGCATTTT.